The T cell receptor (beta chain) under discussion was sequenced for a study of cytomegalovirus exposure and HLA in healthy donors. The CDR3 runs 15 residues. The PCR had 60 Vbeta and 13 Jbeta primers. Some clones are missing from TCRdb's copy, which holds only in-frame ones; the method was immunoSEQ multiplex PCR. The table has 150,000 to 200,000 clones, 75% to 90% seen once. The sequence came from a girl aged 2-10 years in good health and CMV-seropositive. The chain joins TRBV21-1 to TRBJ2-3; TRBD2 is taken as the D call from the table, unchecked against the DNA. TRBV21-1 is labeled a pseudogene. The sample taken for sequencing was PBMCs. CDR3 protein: CASSKSGPSTDTQYF. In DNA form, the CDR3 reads TGTGCCAGCAGCAAAAGCGGGCCTAGCACAGATACGCAGTATTTT.